These T cell receptor beta chains were read from a single sample in a study of cytomegalovirus exposure and HLA in healthy donors. TCRdb's copy holds only in-frame clones and misses some; the assay was immunoSEQ multiplex PCR. The sample data list 130,000 to 150,000 clones. The specimen sequenced was PBMCs. Receptors originate from a male donor in good health and CMV-seronegative. Both conserved end residues are part of each CDR3. D genes are given only for firm matches.

j_gene: TRBJ1-1
v_gene: TRBV6-5
d_gene: NA
CDR3nt: TGTGCCAGCAACGACAGGTGGGGCACTGAAGCTTTCTTT
CDR3aa: CASNDRWGTEAFF

j_gene: TRBJ2-6
v_gene: TRBV7-9
d_gene: NA
CDR3nt: TGTGCCAGCAGCGCGGACAGATCCCCCTCTGGGGCCAACGTCCTGACTTTC
CDR3aa: CASSADRSPSGANVLTF

j_gene: TRBJ2-5
v_gene: TRBV7-2
d_gene: NA
CDR3nt: TGTGCCAGCAGCCCGGGGAGGACCCAGTACTTC
CDR3aa: CASSPGRTQYF

j_gene: TRBJ1-2
v_gene: TRBV5-1
d_gene: TRBD1
CDR3nt: TGCGCCAGCAGCTTGAGGACAGGGGATGGCTACACCTTC
CDR3aa: CASSLRTGDGYTF

j_gene: TRBJ1-5
v_gene: TRBV29-1
d_gene: NA
CDR3nt: TGCAGCGTTAAGACACACGATCAGCCCCAGCATTTT
CDR3aa: CSVKTHDQPQHF

j_gene: TRBJ1-2
v_gene: TRBV7-3
d_gene: TRBD1
CDR3nt: TGTGCCAGCAGCCCGGGACAGGGGGGATATGGCTACACCTTC
CDR3aa: CASSPGQGGYGYTF

j_gene: TRBJ1-3
v_gene: TRBV18
d_gene: NA
CDR3nt: TGTGCCAGCTCACCAACGATCCGGGAGCCCACGGAAAGAAACACCATATATTTT
CDR3aa: CASSPTIREPTERNTIYF

j_gene: TRBJ2-5
v_gene: TRBV20-1
d_gene: NA
CDR3nt: TGCAGTGCTAGAAGCGGGGAGACCCAGTACTTC
CDR3aa: CSARSGETQYF

j_gene: TRBJ1-5
v_gene: TRBV18
d_gene: TRBD1
CDR3nt: TGTGCCAGCTCCCCAGGCCGACAGGGGACGGGGCAGCCCCAGCATTTT
CDR3aa: CASSPGRQGTGQPQHF

j_gene: TRBJ2-2
v_gene: TRBV6-5
d_gene: TRBD1
CDR3nt: TGTGCCAGCAGTTGGGGGACAGGGGCCACCGGGGAGCTGTTTTTT
CDR3aa: CASSWGTGATGELFF

j_gene: TRBJ2-7
v_gene: TRBV12-5
d_gene: NA
CDR3nt: TGTGCTAGTGGCTTGACCCTCGGGGACGAGCAGTACTTC
CDR3aa: CASGLTLGDEQYF

j_gene: TRBJ1-2
v_gene: TRBV5-6
d_gene: NA
CDR3nt: TGTGCCAGCAGCTCTCGGGACTTCCCGTCTGGCGACTATGGCTACACCTTC
CDR3aa: CASSSRDFPSGDYGYTF

j_gene: TRBJ1-6
v_gene: TRBV7-8
d_gene: TRBD1
CDR3nt: TGTGCCAGCAGCCCGAGGGACAGGGGGTCAAATTCACCCCTCCACTTT
CDR3aa: CASSPRDRGSNSPLHF

j_gene: TRBJ2-1
v_gene: TRBV15
d_gene: TRBD2
CDR3nt: TGTGCCACCAGCAGAGAGGCGGGAGTGGGTAATGAGCAGTTCTTC
CDR3aa: CATSREAGVGNEQFF

j_gene: TRBJ1-5
v_gene: TRBV28
d_gene: TRBD1
CDR3nt: TGTGCCAGCATGCCCCCAGGGGGACATCAGCCCCAGCATTTT
CDR3aa: CASMPPGGHQPQHF

j_gene: TRBJ1-1
v_gene: TRBV4-2
d_gene: TRBD1
CDR3nt: TGTGCCAGCAGCCAGGAACAGGGGGCTGGGACTGAAGCTTTCTTT
CDR3aa: CASSQEQGAGTEAFF

j_gene: TRBJ1-2
v_gene: TRBV29-1
d_gene: TRBD1
CDR3nt: TGCAGCGTAGGGACAGGGAATGGCTACACCTTC
CDR3aa: CSVGTGNGYTF

j_gene: TRBJ2-2
v_gene: TRBV4-3
d_gene: NA
CDR3nt: TGCGCCAGCAGCCAAGTGTGGGGGGGGGCCCGCACCGGGGAGCTGTTTTTT
CDR3aa: CASSQVWGGARTGELFF

j_gene: TRBJ1-2
v_gene: TRBV6-1
d_gene: TRBD1
CDR3nt: TGTGCCAGCAGTGAGGCCGGGACAGGGCAATATGGCTACACCTTC
CDR3aa: CASSEAGTGQYGYTF

j_gene: TRBJ2-7
v_gene: TRBV15
d_gene: NA
CDR3nt: TGTGCCACCAGCAGAGCAATGGTAGCGACTACCTACGAGCAGTACTTC
CDR3aa: CATSRAMVATTYEQYF

j_gene: TRBJ1-1
v_gene: TRBV15
d_gene: TRBD1
CDR3nt: TGTGCCACCAGCAGAGATTACGCCGGACAGGGGGCACTGGGAGCTTTCTTT
CDR3aa: CATSRDYAGQGALGAFF

j_gene: TRBJ2-5
v_gene: TRBV5-1
d_gene: NA
CDR3nt: TGCGCCAGCAGCCTGATAACGACAGGGCGGGGAGAGACCCAGTACTTC
CDR3aa: CASSLITTGRGETQYF

j_gene: TRBJ1-5
v_gene: TRBV29-1
d_gene: NA
CDR3nt: TGCAGCGTAGGGGGATCAGGCAATCAGCCCCAGCATTTT
CDR3aa: CSVGGSGNQPQHF

j_gene: TRBJ1-5
v_gene: TRBV28
d_gene: TRBD1
CDR3nt: TGTGCCAGCAGCCTTGGGACAGCAAGCAATCAGCCCCAGCATTTT
CDR3aa: CASSLGTASNQPQHF

j_gene: TRBJ1-2
v_gene: TRBV9
d_gene: NA
CDR3nt: TGTGCCAGCAGCCCCTCCGGGGGGCCCTTCCCCTATGGCTACACCTTC
CDR3aa: CASSPSGGPFPYGYTF

j_gene: TRBJ2-1
v_gene: TRBV11-2
d_gene: TRBD2
CDR3nt: TGTGCCAGCAGCTTAAGTCGGGAGGAATACAATGAGCAGTTCTTC
CDR3aa: CASSLSREEYNEQFF

j_gene: TRBJ2-7
v_gene: TRBV5-4
d_gene: NA
CDR3nt: TGTGCCAGCAGCTTGTCCGTGGGAGTCTCCTACGAGCAGTACTTC
CDR3aa: CASSLSVGVSYEQYF

j_gene: TRBJ1-1
v_gene: TRBV19
d_gene: TRBD1
CDR3nt: TGTGCCAGTAGTATAGGGGCAGGGGGCACTGAAGCTTTCTTT
CDR3aa: CASSIGAGGTEAFF

j_gene: TRBJ2-2
v_gene: TRBV19
d_gene: NA
CDR3nt: TGTGCCAGTAGTGTCGATACTCCAGGGATCGGGGAGCTGTTTTTT
CDR3aa: CASSVDTPGIGELFF

j_gene: TRBJ1-5
v_gene: TRBV5-6
d_gene: TRBD1
CDR3nt: TGTGCCAGCAGCTTAGGGACAGGGTATCAGCCCCAGCATTTT
CDR3aa: CASSLGTGYQPQHF

j_gene: TRBJ2-7
v_gene: TRBV9
d_gene: NA
CDR3nt: TGTGCCAGCAGCGTAGAAGGGGCCTACGAGCAGTACTTC
CDR3aa: CASSVEGAYEQYF

j_gene: TRBJ2-3
v_gene: TRBV4-2
d_gene: NA
CDR3nt: TGTGCCAGCAGCCGGGCCTTAGGGAGCGGCACAGATACGCAGTATTTT
CDR3aa: CASSRALGSGTDTQYF

j_gene: TRBJ2-3
v_gene: TRBV6-5
d_gene: NA
CDR3nt: TGTGCCAGCCGAGCAACGGGAAGCACAGATACGCAGTATTTT
CDR3aa: CASRATGSTDTQYF

j_gene: TRBJ1-5
v_gene: TRBV28
d_gene: TRBD1
CDR3nt: TGTGCCAGCAGTTTATTAGGACAGGTCCGCAATCAGCCCCAGCATTTT
CDR3aa: CASSLLGQVRNQPQHF

j_gene: TRBJ2-2
v_gene: TRBV5-6
d_gene: TRBD2
CDR3nt: TGTGCCAGCAGCCGGTTAGCGGGGGCCGCGAACACCGGGGAGCTGTTTTTT
CDR3aa: CASSRLAGAANTGELFF

j_gene: TRBJ2-1
v_gene: TRBV19
d_gene: NA
CDR3nt: TGTGCCAGTAATAATCGCGCAGGGGTATTTAGCAATGAGCAGTTCTTC
CDR3aa: CASNNRAGVFSNEQFF

j_gene: TRBJ1-2
v_gene: TRBV4-1
d_gene: NA
CDR3nt: TGCGCCAGCAGCCAAACCCCGACTGAAAACTATGGCTACACCTTC
CDR3aa: CASSQTPTENYGYTF

j_gene: TRBJ1-1
v_gene: TRBV5-5
d_gene: TRBD1
CDR3nt: TGTGCCAGCAGCTTGATTAGGGGGCCGGACACTGAAGCTTTCTTT
CDR3aa: CASSLIRGPDTEAFF

j_gene: TRBJ2-5
v_gene: TRBV6-6
d_gene: TRBD2
CDR3nt: TGTGCCAGCAGAGCGGGAGTAGAGACCCAGTACTTC
CDR3aa: CASRAGVETQYF

j_gene: TRBJ2-5
v_gene: TRBV7-9
d_gene: NA
CDR3nt: TGTGCCAGCAGCCTTCGCCGGTACCAAGAGACCCAGTACTTC
CDR3aa: CASSLRRYQETQYF

j_gene: TRBJ1-2
v_gene: TRBV14
d_gene: NA
CDR3nt: TGTGCCAGCAGCCCCCGGACAGATTATGGCTACACCTTC
CDR3aa: CASSPRTDYGYTF

j_gene: TRBJ2-1
v_gene: TRBV5-4
d_gene: TRBD2
CDR3nt: TGTGCCAGCAGCTCCGGGCGGGAGGGCCGGGGTGAGCAGTTCTTC
CDR3aa: CASSSGREGRGEQFF

j_gene: TRBJ2-5
v_gene: TRBV7-9
d_gene: NA
CDR3nt: TGTGCCAGCAGCTTGGGTGACGGGGTCCAAGAGACCCAGTACTTC
CDR3aa: CASSLGDGVQETQYF

j_gene: TRBJ2-7
v_gene: TRBV6-1
d_gene: TRBD1
CDR3nt: TGTGCCAGCAGTGAAGCGGACAGGGCCTACGAGCAGTACTTC
CDR3aa: CASSEADRAYEQYF

j_gene: TRBJ2-3
v_gene: TRBV5-1
d_gene: NA
CDR3nt: TGCGCCAGCAGCTTGGTGGGGCCCCCCACAGATACGCAGTATTTT
CDR3aa: CASSLVGPPTDTQYF

j_gene: TRBJ2-7
v_gene: TRBV29-1
d_gene: NA
CDR3nt: TGCAGCGTTGTGGAGCGCCTTTACTCCTACGAGCAGTACTTC
CDR3aa: CSVVERLYSYEQYF

j_gene: TRBJ2-1
v_gene: TRBV18
d_gene: TRBD2
CDR3nt: TGTGCCAGCTCACGGGGTGGAGCGGGGACGGGGAATGAGCAGTTCTTC
CDR3aa: CASSRGGAGTGNEQFF

j_gene: TRBJ2-7
v_gene: TRBV30
d_gene: NA
CDR3nt: TGTGCCTGGGTCCCGCCTTCTCCCAGGGTCAGTGCCTACGAGCAGTACTTC
CDR3aa: CAWVPPSPRVSAYEQYF